This record covers a single T cell receptor beta chain. Its specificity is unknown. The record originates from a study of OX40 agonist ivuxolimab in advanced cancers. Study background: The mean age was around 56 years, ranging from 23 to 79, with around four fifths of participants male.

The CDR3 has 15 amino acids. CDR1 is LGHNA, CDR2 YSLEER, per germline. Trimming removed 0 bases at V and 2 bases at J, with 10 bases between. General study findings and limits: Low clonal expansion, among the lowest seen, marked partial responders at 0.1-3.0 mg/kg. CD4+ and CD8+ T cells in blood underwent clonal expansion by week 6 at 0.1 to 3.0 mg/kg. Low normalized T-cell clonal expansion was additionally recorded for some nonresponders.

Some clones are missing from TCRdb's copy, which holds only in-frame ones; the method was immunoSEQ multiplex PCR. The sample has approximately 50,000 clones, approximately 86% seen once; the top ten hold approximately 3%. This receptor was obtained from an adult with an advanced solid tumor such as melanoma, head and neck, liver or kidney cancer. Sequencing was performed on CD4+ or CD8+ T cells sorted from blood, taken in a trial of the OX40 agonist ivuxolimab. The chain couples TRBV4-3 to TRBJ2-5, with D tentatively TRBD1 (5 bases). This CDR3 reads CASSQEGHSQETQYF. The CDR3 region has the DNA TGCGCCAGCAGCCAAGAGGGGCACTCACAAGAGACCCAGTACTTC.